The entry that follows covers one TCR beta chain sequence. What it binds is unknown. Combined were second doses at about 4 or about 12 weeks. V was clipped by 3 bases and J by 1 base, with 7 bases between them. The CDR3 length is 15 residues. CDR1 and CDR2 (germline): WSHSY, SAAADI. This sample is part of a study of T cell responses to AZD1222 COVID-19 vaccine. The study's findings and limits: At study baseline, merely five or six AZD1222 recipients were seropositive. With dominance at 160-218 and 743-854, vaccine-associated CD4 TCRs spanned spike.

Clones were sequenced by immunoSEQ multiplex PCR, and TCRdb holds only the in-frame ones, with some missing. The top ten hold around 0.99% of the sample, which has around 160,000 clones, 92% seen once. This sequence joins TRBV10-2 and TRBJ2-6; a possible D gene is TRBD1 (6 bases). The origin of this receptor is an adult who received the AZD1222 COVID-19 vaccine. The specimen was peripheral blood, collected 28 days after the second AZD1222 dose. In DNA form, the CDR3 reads TGCGCCAGCAGTGACACAGGGTCTGGGGCCAACGTCCTGACTTTC. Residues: CASSDTGSGANVLTF.